This T cell receptor beta chain was identified during a study of T cell changes during pregnancy in multiple sclerosis. The assay was immunoSEQ multiplex PCR, and TCRdb's table has in-frame clones only and misses some. Among 54,000 or so clones listed, around 93% were seen once. V lost 5 bases and J lost 0; bases outside the gene matches: 11. The CDR3 sequence is 16 residues long. The germline V gene encodes CDR1 SQVTM and CDR2 ANQGSEA. This material consisted of CD4+ T cells from peripheral blood mononuclear cells, taken before pregnancy. The sequence derives from a female donor with multiple sclerosis, enrolled in a pregnancy study. The chain carries TRBV29-1 and TRBJ2-3, with 7 bases that match TRBD1. CDR3 sequence reads: CSVLEAGGRSTDTQYF. The CDR3 nucleotides read TGCAGCGTTTTGGAGGCAGGGGGAAGGAGCACAGATACGCAGTATTTT.